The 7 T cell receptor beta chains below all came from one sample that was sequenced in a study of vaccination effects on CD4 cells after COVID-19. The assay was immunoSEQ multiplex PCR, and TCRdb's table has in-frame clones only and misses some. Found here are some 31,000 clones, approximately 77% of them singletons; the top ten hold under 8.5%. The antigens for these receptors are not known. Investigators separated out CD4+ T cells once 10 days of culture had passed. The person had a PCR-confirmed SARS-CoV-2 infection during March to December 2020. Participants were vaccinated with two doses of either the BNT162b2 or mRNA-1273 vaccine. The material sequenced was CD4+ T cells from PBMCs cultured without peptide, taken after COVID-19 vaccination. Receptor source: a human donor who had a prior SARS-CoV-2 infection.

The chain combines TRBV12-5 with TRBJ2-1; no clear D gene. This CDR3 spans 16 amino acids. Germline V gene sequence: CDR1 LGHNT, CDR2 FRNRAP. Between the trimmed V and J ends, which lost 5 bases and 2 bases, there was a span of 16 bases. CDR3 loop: CASGPLSWEPYNEQFF. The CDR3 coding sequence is TGTGCTAGTGGTCCTCTTTCATGGGAACCCTACAATGAGCAGTTCTTC. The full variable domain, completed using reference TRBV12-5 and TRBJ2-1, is DARVTQTPRHKVTEMGQEVTMRCQPILGHNTVFWYRQTMMQGLELLAYFRNRAPLDDSGMPKDRFSAEMPDATLATLKIQPSEPRDSAVYFCASGPLSWEPYNEQFFGPGTRLTVL.

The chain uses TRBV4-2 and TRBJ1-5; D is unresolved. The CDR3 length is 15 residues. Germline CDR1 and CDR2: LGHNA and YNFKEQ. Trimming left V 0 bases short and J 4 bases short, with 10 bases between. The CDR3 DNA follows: TGTGCCAGCAGCCAAGATTTCCCGGGTAATCAGCCCCAGCATTTT. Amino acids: CASSQDFPGNQPQHF.

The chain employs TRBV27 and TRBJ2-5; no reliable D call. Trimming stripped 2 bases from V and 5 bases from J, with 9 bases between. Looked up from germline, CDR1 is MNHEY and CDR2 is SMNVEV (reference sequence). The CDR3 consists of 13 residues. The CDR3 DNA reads TGTGCCAGCAGTTTAAGTATAGGTGAGACCCAGTACTTC. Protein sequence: CASSLSIGETQYF.

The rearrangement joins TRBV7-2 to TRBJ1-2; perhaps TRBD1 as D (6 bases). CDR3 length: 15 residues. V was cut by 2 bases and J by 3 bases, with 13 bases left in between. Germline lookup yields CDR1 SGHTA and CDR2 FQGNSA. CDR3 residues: CASSLNRVNYYGYTF. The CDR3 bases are TGTGCCAGCAGCTTAAACAGGGTAAACTACTATGGCTACACCTTC.

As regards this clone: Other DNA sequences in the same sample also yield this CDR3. CDR3 sequence: CASRGQGGTEAFF. In nucleotides, the CDR3 is TGTGCCAGCAGAGGACAGGGCGGCACTGAAGCTTTCTTT. This chain uses TRBV2 with TRBJ1-1; 8 bases line up with TRBD1. V shed 6 bases, J shed 4 bases, and the junction held 4 bases outside the gene matches. This CDR3 has 13 residues. The V gene's germline CDR1 is SNHLY and CDR2 FYNNEI.

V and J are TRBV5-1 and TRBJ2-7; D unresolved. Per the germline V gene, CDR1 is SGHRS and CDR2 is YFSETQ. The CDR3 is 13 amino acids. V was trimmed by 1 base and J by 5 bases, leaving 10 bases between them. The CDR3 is CASSLPAGDEQYF. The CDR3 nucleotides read TGCGCCAGCAGCTTGCCCGCTGGCGACGAGCAGTACTTC.

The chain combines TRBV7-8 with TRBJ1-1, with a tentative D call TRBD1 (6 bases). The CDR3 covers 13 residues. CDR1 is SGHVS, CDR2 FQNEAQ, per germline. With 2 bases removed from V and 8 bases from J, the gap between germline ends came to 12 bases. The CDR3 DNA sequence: TGTGCCAGCAGCTTAAATCTTGGACAGGAAGCTTTCTTT. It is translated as CASSLNLGQEAFF.